What follows describes a single TCR beta chain. The target antigen is unknown. From blood CD8+ and CD4+ T cells, TCR beta sequences were generated. Healthy donors formed controls matched for age and sex. CD8+ and CD4+ T cells were negatively isolated; TEMRA cells were FACS-enriched. The data stem from a study of CD8 T cells in Susac syndrome. The CDR3 loop spans 19 amino acids. Trimming took 2 bases from V and 0 from J, leaving 20 bases between them. In germline, CDR1 is LGHNA, CDR2 YNFKEQ. Random hexamers were used to reverse transcribe about 0.45 to 1 ug of RNA. MiXCR, run by TCRdb on the immunoSEQ multiplex PCR reads, gives a single entry per CDR3 protein. The sample consists of about 130,000 distinct CDR3 sequences, over 90% of them appearing once. Overall study results and limits: As acknowledged by the study, its TCR sequencing and HLA analysis included a relatively small number of individuals.

The chain has TRBV4-2 and TRBJ2-1, with D perhaps given as TRBD1 or TRBD2 (5 bases each). Specimen: CD4+ T cells from PBMCs. This sequence originates from a human donor in good health. CDR3 loop: CASSQTGTRSLSSYNEQFF. The DNA for the CDR3 is TGTGCCAGCAGCCAAACCGGGACGCGATCTCTGAGCTCCTACAATGAGCAGTTCTTC.